One and the same sample provided the 14 T cell receptor beta chains below, sequenced in a study of T cells in Graves' hyperthyroidism and ophthalmopathy. The CDR3 regions of TCR beta were amplified from RNA transcripts. The TCR CDR3 first-round RT-PCR relied on the HTBI primer set. Using its own MiXCR run on the multiplex PCR reads, TCRdb lists one record per CDR3 protein. Seen here are fewer than 250,000 distinct CDR3 sequences, around 24% observed once, and the top ten hold 35%. The sample taken for sequencing was blood. Receptor source: a woman aged 40 to 55 with Graves' ophthalmopathy.

This clonotype was observed at least ten times. The gene calls are TRBV7-6 and TRBJ2-7, with D possibly TRBD1 on 6 matching bases. V was clipped by 1 base and J by 4 bases, with 11 bases between them. Germline CDR1 SGHVS, CDR2 FNYEAQ. This CDR3 comprises 14 residues. CDR3 amino acids: CASSLEIQGYEQYF. The CDR3, as DNA: TGTGCCAGCAGCTTAGAAATACAGGGTTACGAGCAGTACTTC.

This clonotype has at least ten counts. The J gene is TRBJ2-5, the V gene TRBV9; D remains unclear. V gave up 0 bases and J gave up 4 bases, with 7 bases separating them. The germline gives CDR1 SGDLS, CDR2 YYNGEE. The CDR3 loop spans 13 amino acids. In nucleotides, the CDR3 is TGTGCCAGCAGCGTAGACGGCGGAGAGACCCAGTACTTC. This translates into CASSVDGGETQYF. The full variable domain, completed using reference TRBV9 and TRBJ2-5, is DSGVTQTPKHLITATGQRVTLRCSPRSGDLSVYWYQQSLDQGLQFLIQYYNGEERAKGNILERFSAQQFPDLHSELNLSSLELGDSALYFCASSVDGGETQYFGPGTRLLVL.

This clonotype was detected many times. This is likely a read error, given that the CDR3 carries no conserved phenylalanine or tryptophan at its end. The chain combines TRBV24-1 with TRBJ2-5, with 7 nucleotides matching TRBD2. The germline V gene encodes CDR1 KGHDR and CDR2 SFDVKD. Germline trimming cut 6 bases from V and 5 bases from J; bases unmatched to any gene: 11. This CDR3 has 15 amino acids. In DNA, the CDR3 is TGTGCCACCAGTTTGGTTGCGGGAGCTGGTGAGACCCAGTACCTC. Translating gives CATSLVAGAGETQYL.

In this sample, this clonotype turned up a few times. DNA for the CDR3: TGTGCCAGCAGTTACTCTCCAACTAGCGGGAGAACAGGGGAGCAGTACTTC. It codes for CASSYSPTSGRTGEQYF. The chain employs TRBV6-5 and TRBJ2-7; 11 bases fit TRBD2. Looked up from germline, CDR1 is MNHEY and CDR2 is SVGAGI. The CDR3 runs to 17 residues. V lost 0 bases and J lost 7; bases outside the gene matches: 11.

This chain uses TRBV7-2 with TRBJ2-2; either TRBD1 or TRBD2 may fit D (7 bases each). Germline lookup yields CDR1 SGHTA and CDR2 FQGNSA. This CDR3 contains 14 residues. V dropped 5 bases and J dropped 7 bases, with 14 bases sitting between them. CDR3 sequence reads: CASSPGGGIGELFF. The CDR3, as DNA: TGTGCCAGCAGCCCAGGGGGGGGGATCGGGGAGCTGTTTTTT.

The chain links TRBV29-1 to TRBJ1-1, with D perhaps matching TRBD1 (5 bases). The germline gives CDR1 SQVTM, CDR2 ANQGSEA. The CDR3 is 13 amino acids. The ends were cut back, 6 bases at V and 1 base at J, with 12 bases in the middle. The CDR3 bases are TGCAGCGTGGGGGAAACACCGAACACTGAAGCTTTCTTT. Translating gives CSVGETPNTEAFF.

Ten or more counts support this clonotype. V gene TRBV28 combines with J gene TRBJ1-2; tentative D call: TRBD1 (5 bases). The CDR3 spans 13 residues. CDR1 and CDR2 from the germline V gene are MDHEN and SYDVKM. The ends were cut back, 3 bases at V and 8 bases at J, with 13 bases in the middle. The CDR3: CASSFPGGRGYTF. CDR3 nucleotide sequence: TGTGCCAGCAGTTTCCCGGGGGGTAGAGGCTACACCTTC.

In its sample, this clonotype was seen many times. V is TRBV4-1 and J is TRBJ2-6; 10 bases align to TRBD1. Per germline, CDR1 MGHRA and CDR2 YSYEKL. J was trimmed by 4 bases and V by 1 base; bases with no gene match: 7. This CDR3 has 18 amino acids. In DNA form, the CDR3 reads TGCGCCAGCAGCCAAGTACCGGGACAGGGGCCCGGGGCCAACGTCCTGACTTTC. Translating gives CASSQVPGQGPGANVLTF.

This clonotype was picked up many times. The chain employs TRBV29-1 and TRBJ1-2; tentatively, D is TRBD1 (5 bases). CDR1 and CDR2 from the germline V gene are SQVTM and ANQGSEA. V lost 2 bases and J lost 3, with 7 bases in between. The CDR3 sequence is 12 residues long. CDR3 in amino acids: CSVEQGYYGYTF. The CDR3 DNA is TGCAGCGTTGAACAGGGCTACTATGGCTACACCTTC.

In this sample, this clonotype turned up many times. The CDR3 region has the DNA TGTGCCAGCGCGATGGGGAGCAATCAGCCCCAGCATTTT. As protein: CASAMGSNQPQHF. The chain carries TRBV19 and TRBJ1-5; D unclear. CDR3 length: 13 amino acids. The germline gives CDR1 LNHDA, CDR2 SQIVND (reference sequence). The ends were cut back, 9 bases at V and 1 base at J, with 10 bases in the middle.

The chain links TRBV29-1 to TRBJ1-2, with TRBD1 identical over 9 bases. Germline V gene data show CDR1 as SQVTM and CDR2 as ANQGSEA. The junction had 11 bases not matched to a gene; V was cut back by 8 bases and J by 7 bases. The CDR3 spans 13 residues. This chain's CDR3 is CSTQRDRVTGYTF. CDR3 coding DNA: TGCAGCACCCAGCGGGACAGGGTCACTGGCTACACCTTC.

This clonotype turned up a few times. The V call is TRBV11-2, the J call TRBJ1-6, with D maybe TRBD1 (5 bases). The CDR3 loop spans 16 amino acids. Trimming took 5 bases from V and 10 from J, leaving 21 bases between them. Germline assignment: CDR1 SGHAT and CDR2 FQNNGV. The CDR3 bases are TGTGCCAGCAGCCGCACCAGGGAGTCCCCAGGATCACCCCTCCACTTT. The encoded protein is CASSRTRESPGSPLHF.

This clonotype was seen ten or more times. The chain recombines TRBV20-1 with TRBJ2-5, with 7 bases fitting TRBD1. V trimming: 6 bases; J trimming: 4 bases; junction bases outside the gene matches: 8. Per germline, CDR1 DFQATT and CDR2 SNEGSKA (reference sequence). CDR3 length: 13 residues. CDR3 coding DNA: TGCAGTGCCAAATCGACAGGGTTAGAGACCCAGTACTTC. The encoded protein is CSAKSTGLETQYF.

At least ten counts were recorded for this clonotype. J is TRBJ1-5 and V is TRBV6-7; 8 nucleotides match TRBD1. TRBV6-7 is classed as an ORF, of uncertain function. The CDR3 sequence is 21 residues long. Trimming took 6 bases from V and 5 from J; bases not matched to a gene: 27. CDR3 in amino acids: CASSPHGSGQGVESLHQPQHF. The CDR3 region has the DNA TGTGCCAGCAGCCCTCACGGGTCAGGACAGGGTGTCGAGAGCCTGCATCAGCCCCAGCATTTT.